This T cell receptor (beta chain) comes out of a study of blood T cell repertoires in COVID-19. V shed 1 base, J shed 3 bases, and the junction held 7 bases outside the gene matches. This CDR3 is 17 amino acids long. The germline V gene encodes CDR1 SGHNT and CDR2 YENEEA. The protocol was immunoSEQ multiplex PCR, while the TCRdb copy is restricted to in-frame clones and leaves out a portion. Among 95,000 to 150,000 clones listed, 85% to 90% were seen once. The Seattle site enrolled patients during active infection and followed them longitudinally. The rearrangement uses TRBV11-3 and TRBJ2-1, with TRBD2 matching 9 bases. Specimen: peripheral blood. The sequence came from a woman in her fifties or sixties with COVID-19, enrolled during active disease. The CDR3 region is CASSLGSLAGIYNEQFF. The CDR3 nucleotides read TGTGCCAGCAGCTTAGGAAGCCTAGCGGGGATCTACAATGAGCAGTTCTTC.